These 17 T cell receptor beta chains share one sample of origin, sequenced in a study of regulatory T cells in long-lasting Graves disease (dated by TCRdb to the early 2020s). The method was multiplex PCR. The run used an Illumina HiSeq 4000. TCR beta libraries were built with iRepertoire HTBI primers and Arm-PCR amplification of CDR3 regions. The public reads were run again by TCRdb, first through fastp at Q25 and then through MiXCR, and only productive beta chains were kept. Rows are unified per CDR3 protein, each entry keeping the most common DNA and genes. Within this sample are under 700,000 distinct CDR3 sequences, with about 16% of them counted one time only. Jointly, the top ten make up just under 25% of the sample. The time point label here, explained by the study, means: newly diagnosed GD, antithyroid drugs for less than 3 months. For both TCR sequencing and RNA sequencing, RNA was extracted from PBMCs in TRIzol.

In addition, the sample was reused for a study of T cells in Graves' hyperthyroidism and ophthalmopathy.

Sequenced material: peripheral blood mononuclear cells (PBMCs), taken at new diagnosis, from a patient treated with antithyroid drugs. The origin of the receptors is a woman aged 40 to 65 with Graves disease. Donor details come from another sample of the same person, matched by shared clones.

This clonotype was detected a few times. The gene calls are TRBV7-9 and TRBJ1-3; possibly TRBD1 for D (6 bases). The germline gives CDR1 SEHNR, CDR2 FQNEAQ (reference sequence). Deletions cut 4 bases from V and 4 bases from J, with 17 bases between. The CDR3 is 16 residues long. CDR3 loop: CASSWGGGHLGNTIYF. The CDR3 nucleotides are TGTGCCAGCAGCTGGGGAGGGGGACACCTCGGAAACACCATATATTTT.

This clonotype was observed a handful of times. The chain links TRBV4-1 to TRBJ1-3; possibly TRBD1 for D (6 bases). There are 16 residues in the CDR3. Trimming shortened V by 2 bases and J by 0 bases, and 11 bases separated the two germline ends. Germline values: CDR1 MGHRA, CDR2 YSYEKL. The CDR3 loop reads CASSQSGQSSGNTIYF. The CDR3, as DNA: TGCGCCAGCAGCCAATCTGGACAGAGCTCTGGAAACACCATATATTTT.

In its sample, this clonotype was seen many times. In DNA form, the CDR3 reads TGTGCCAGCAGTACCGGACTAGCGGGGACGAATTACGAGCAGTACTTC. It yields the protein CASSTGLAGTNYEQYF. The chain is built from TRBV28 and TRBJ2-7, with 12 nucleotides matching TRBD2. V was clipped by 5 bases and J by 4 bases; unmatched bases: 9. CDR1 is MDHEN and CDR2 is SYDVKM in the germline V gene. The CDR3 has 16 amino acids.

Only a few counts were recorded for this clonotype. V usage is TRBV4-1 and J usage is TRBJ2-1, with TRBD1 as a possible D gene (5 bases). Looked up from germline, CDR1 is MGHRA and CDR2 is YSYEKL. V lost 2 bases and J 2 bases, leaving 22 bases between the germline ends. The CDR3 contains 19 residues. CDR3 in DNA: TGCGCCAGCAGCCAACCCTCGGCACTGAGGATGGGGCCCTACAATGAGCAGTTCTTC. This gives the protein CASSQPSALRMGPYNEQFF.

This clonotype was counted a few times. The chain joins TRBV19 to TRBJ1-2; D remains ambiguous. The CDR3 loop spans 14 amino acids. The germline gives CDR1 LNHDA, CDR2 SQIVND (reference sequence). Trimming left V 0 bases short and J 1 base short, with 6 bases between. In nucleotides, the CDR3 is TGTGCCAGTAGTATAGACCGGAATAACTATGGCTACACCTTC. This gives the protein CASSIDRNNYGYTF. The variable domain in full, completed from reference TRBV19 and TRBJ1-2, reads DGGITQSPKYLFRKEGQNVTLSCEQNLNHDAMYWYRQDPGQGLRLIYYSQIVNDFQKGDIAEGYSVSREKKESFPLTVTSAQKNPTAFYLCASSIDRNNYGYTFGSGTRLTVV.

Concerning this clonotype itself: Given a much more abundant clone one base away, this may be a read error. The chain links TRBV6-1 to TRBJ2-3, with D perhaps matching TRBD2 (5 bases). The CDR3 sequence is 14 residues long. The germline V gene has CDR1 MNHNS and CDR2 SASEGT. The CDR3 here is CASGEGLLTDAQYF. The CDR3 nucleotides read TGTGCCAGCGGGGAAGGACTCCTCACAGATGCGCAGTATTTT.

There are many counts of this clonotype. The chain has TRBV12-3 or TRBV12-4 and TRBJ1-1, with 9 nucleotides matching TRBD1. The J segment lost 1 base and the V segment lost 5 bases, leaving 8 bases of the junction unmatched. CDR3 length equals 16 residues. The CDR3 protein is CASSPGTGIGNTEAFF. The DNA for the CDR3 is TGTGCCAGCAGTCCCGGGACAGGGATCGGGAACACTGAAGCTTTCTTT.

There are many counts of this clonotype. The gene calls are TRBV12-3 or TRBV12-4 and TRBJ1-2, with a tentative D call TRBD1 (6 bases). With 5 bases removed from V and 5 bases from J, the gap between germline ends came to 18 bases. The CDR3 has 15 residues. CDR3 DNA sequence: TGTGCCAGCAGTCAGTCGGGGGCTTCGGGATATGGCTACACCTTC. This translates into CASSQSGASGYGYTF.

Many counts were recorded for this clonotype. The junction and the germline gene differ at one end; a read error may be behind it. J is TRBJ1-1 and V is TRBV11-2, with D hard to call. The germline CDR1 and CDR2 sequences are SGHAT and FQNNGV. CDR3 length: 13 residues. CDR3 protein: CASSLVPNIEAFF. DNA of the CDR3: TGTGCCAGCAGCTTAGTCCCGAACATTGAAGCTTTCTTT.

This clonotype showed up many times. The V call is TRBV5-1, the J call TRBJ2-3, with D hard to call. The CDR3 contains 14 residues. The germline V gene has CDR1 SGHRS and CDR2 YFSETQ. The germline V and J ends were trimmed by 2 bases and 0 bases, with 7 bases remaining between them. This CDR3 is CASSFSVSTDTQYF. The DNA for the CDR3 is TGCGCCAGCAGCTTCTCGGTTAGCACAGATACGCAGTATTTT.

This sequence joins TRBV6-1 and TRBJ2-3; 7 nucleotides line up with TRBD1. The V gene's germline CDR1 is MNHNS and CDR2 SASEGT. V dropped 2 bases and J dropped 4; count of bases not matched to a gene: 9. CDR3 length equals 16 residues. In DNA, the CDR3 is TGTGCCAGCAGTGAATTTGAGCCAAGGGGGCCAGATACGCAGTATTTT. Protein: CASSEFEPRGPDTQYF.

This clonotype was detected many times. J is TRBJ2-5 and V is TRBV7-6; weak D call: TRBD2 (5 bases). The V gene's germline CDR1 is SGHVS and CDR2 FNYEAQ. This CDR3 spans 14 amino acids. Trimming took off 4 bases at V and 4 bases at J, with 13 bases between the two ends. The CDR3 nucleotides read TGTGCCAGCAGCTCCTCTGTCGGAGGAGAGACCCAGTACTTC. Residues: CASSSSVGGETQYF.

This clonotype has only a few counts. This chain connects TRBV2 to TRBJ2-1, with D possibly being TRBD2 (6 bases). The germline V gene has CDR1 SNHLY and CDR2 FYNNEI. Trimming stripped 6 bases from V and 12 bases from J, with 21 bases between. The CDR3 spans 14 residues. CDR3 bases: TGTGCCAGCAGGACGGGGAGCGGGTCTACGGCGCAGTTCTTC. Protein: CASRTGSGSTAQFF.

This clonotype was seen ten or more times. For the CDR3, the DNA is TGTGCCAGCAGCGGCGGGGCGGGGAGGGTCGATACGCAGTATTTT. Its protein is CASSGGAGRVDTQYF. V and J are TRBV7-3 and TRBJ2-3; 7 nucleotides match TRBD2. V was pared by 5 bases and J by 6 bases, with 11 bases of the junction left unmatched. The CDR3 totals 15 residues. Germline V lookup: CDR1 SGHTA, CDR2 FQGTGA.

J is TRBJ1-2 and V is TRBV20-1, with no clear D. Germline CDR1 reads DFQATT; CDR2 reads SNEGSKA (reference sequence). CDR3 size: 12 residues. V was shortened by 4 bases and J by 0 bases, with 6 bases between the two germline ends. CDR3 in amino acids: CSATTANYGYTF. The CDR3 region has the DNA TGCAGTGCTACCACAGCTAACTATGGCTACACCTTC.

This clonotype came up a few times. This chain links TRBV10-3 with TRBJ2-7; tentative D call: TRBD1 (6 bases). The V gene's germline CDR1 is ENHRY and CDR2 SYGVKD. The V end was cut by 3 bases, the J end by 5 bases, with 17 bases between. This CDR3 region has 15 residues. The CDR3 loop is CAISEGGTGSHEQYF. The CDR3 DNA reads TGTGCCATCAGTGAAGGGGGAACAGGGAGCCACGAGCAGTACTTC.

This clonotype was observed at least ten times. This CDR3 reads CASSLDRSTEAFF. DNA for the CDR3: TGTGCCAGCAGTCTAGACAGGTCAACTGAAGCTTTCTTT. The J gene is TRBJ1-1, the V gene TRBV11-3, with D possibly being TRBD1 (6 bases). V lost 6 bases, J lost 5 bases, and 13 bases lay in between. This CDR3 is 13 amino acids long. The V gene's germline CDR1 is SGHNT and CDR2 YENEEA.